This TCR beta chain was observed in a study of read filtering for tumor transcriptome and immune sequencing. Molecular barcoded adaptors covering alpha/delta and beta/gamma chains were used on 400 ng RNA. MiXCR was run by TCRdb on the reads, yielding one entry per CDR3 protein. The table shows over 45,000 distinct CDR3 sequences, with around 12% occurring only once. This CDR3 comprises 17 residues. Per germline, CDR1 KGHSH and CDR2 LQKENI. Trimming at V came to 2 bases and at J to 4 bases, leaving 9 bases not matched to a gene. Ten or more counts support this clonotype. The sample was a population of CD138-negative cells sorted from bone marrow. This chain joins TRBV18 and TRBJ2-2; 8 bases are shared with TRBD2. The TCR comes from a donor over 35 with multiple myeloma. The CDR3 DNA reads as TGTGCCAGCTCACCAACACCGGGACTAGGGGGCACCGGGGAGCTGTTTTTT. The encoded protein is CASSPTPGLGGTGELFF.